The 30 T cell receptor beta chains given below trace back to one sample, sequenced in a study of cytomegalovirus exposure and HLA in healthy donors (dated by TCRdb to the late 2010s). Library preparation used the immunoSEQ multiplex PCR assay. For the multiplex PCR, a mixture combining 60 forward primers for TCR Vbeta segments and 13 reverse primers for TCR Jbeta segments was used. Drawn from immuneACCESS, this table holds only the in-frame rearrangements with V and J called that TCRdb kept. Clones are partly lost; checked studies trace under half to an unresolved V gene and leave the rest unexplained. The sample table holds around 110,000 clones, of which 81% were seen once. Approximately 2.1% of the sample belongs to the ten largest clones. The sequenced material came from PBMCs. The origin of the receptors is a man aged 25-40 years in good health and CMV-seronegative.

The V gene is TRBV7-9, the J gene TRBJ2-7, with TRBD1 matching 7 bases. Germline loops: CDR1 SEHNR, CDR2 FQNEAQ (reference sequence). This CDR3 comprises 14 residues. J gave up 3 bases and V 5 bases, and 7 bases lay outside the gene matches. The CDR3 DNA reads TGTGCCAGCAGCCCTATAGGACAGGTCTACGAGCAGTACTTC. It encodes CASSPIGQVYEQYF.

CDR3 protein: CASSSWTETYEQYF. CDR3 nucleotides: TGTGCCAGCAGCTCTTGGACAGAAACTTACGAGCAGTACTTC. The chain carries TRBV11-2 and TRBJ2-7; a weak D match, TRBD1 (6 bases). The CDR3 consists of 14 residues. Trimming stripped 4 bases from V and 4 bases from J, with 14 bases between. Germline CDR1 is SGHAT and CDR2 is FQNNGV.

This rearrangement joins TRBV7-3 to TRBJ2-2, with 8 bases lining up with TRBD1. The CDR3 runs 15 residues. The V segment lost 5 bases and the J segment 2 bases; nucleotides outside the gene matches: 4. Looked up from germline, CDR1 is SGHTA and CDR2 is FQGTGA. The CDR3 reads CASSPGQGNTGELFF. CDR3 DNA: TGTGCCAGCAGCCCTGGACAGGGAAACACCGGGGAGCTGTTTTTT. The full variable domain, in which reference TRBV7-3 and TRBJ2-2 provide the parts outside the CDR3, is GAGVSQTPSNKVTEKGKYVELRCDPISGHTALYWYRQSLGQGPEFLIYFQGTGAADDSGLPNDRFFAVRPEGSVSTLKIQRTERGDSAVYLCASSPGQGNTGELFFGEGSRLTVL.

The V and J genes are TRBV7-9 and TRBJ1-5; possibly TRBD1 for D (5 bases). The CDR3 runs 13 residues. V was shortened by 2 bases and J by 9 bases, with 11 bases between the two germline ends. The V gene's germline CDR1 is SEHNR and CDR2 FQNEAQ (reference sequence). In DNA form, the CDR3 reads TGTGCCAGCAGCTTAAGTGCGGGGGGGCCCCAGCATTTT. It encodes CASSLSAGGPQHF.

The V and J genes are TRBV5-1 and TRBJ2-7; 7 positions agree with TRBD2. The V and J ends lost 0 bases and 5 bases, in that order; junction bases with no gene match: 8. The CDR3 runs 15 residues. Germline CDR1 is SGHRS and CDR2 is YFSETQ. The CDR3 spells CASSLGEGSPDEQYF. The CDR3 bases are TGCGCCAGCAGCTTGGGGGAGGGGAGCCCCGACGAGCAGTACTTC.

The V call is TRBV6-1, the J call TRBJ2-3; 7 bases are shared with TRBD2. The germline V gene encodes CDR1 MNHNS and CDR2 SASEGT. The ends lost 8 bases at V and 3 bases at J; junction bases unmatched: 5. This CDR3 region has 13 residues. CDR3 protein: CASALARTDTQYF. The CDR3 DNA sequence: TGTGCCAGCGCACTAGCGCGAACAGATACGCAGTATTTT.

CDR3 in DNA: TGTGCCTCCCGGCGGTTCTCCTATGGCTACACCTTC. Its protein is CASRRFSYGYTF. V usage is TRBV30 and J usage is TRBJ1-2; D is ambiguous. This CDR3 contains 12 residues. V lost 7 bases, J lost 4 bases, and 13 bases lay in between. Looked up from germline, CDR1 is GTSNPN and CDR2 is SVGIG (reference sequence).

The CDR3 DNA is TGCGCCAGCAGTGATTGGGCAGGGGCCTCCTACGAGCAGTACTTC. It yields the protein CASSDWAGASYEQYF. This sequence joins TRBV10-2 and TRBJ2-7, with D perhaps matching TRBD1 (6 bases). This CDR3 is built from 15 residues. Germline V gene lookup returns CDR1 WSHSY and CDR2 SAAADI. Trimming took 3 bases from V and 0 from J, leaving 12 bases between them.

The CDR3 protein is CASSVRSGRGGELFF. CDR3 sequence (DNA): TGTGCCAGCAGCGTTAGGTCAGGGCGAGGCGGGGAGCTGTTTTTT. The V call is TRBV9, the J call TRBJ2-2; possible D gene TRBD1, 5 bases. Trimming stripped 2 bases from V and 7 bases from J, with 15 bases between. Per the germline V gene, CDR1 is SGDLS and CDR2 is YYNGEE. The CDR3 is made up of 15 amino acids.

This clone has a handful of counts. This chain links TRBV5-8 with TRBJ1-1; no definite D call. The V end lost 4 bases, the J end lost 1 base, and 17 bases lay between the germline ends. The CDR3 totals 16 residues. Germline V gene sequence: CDR1 SGHTS, CDR2 YDEGEE. As DNA, the CDR3 is TGTGCCAGCAGCCCGAGCGGGAAAACTCGGAACACTGAAGCTTTCTTT. It is translated as CASSPSGKTRNTEAFF.

The chain couples TRBV11-2 to TRBJ2-6, with 15 bases matching TRBD2. This CDR3 spans 18 amino acids. Germline CDR1 SGHAT, CDR2 FQNNGV. V was pared by 5 bases and J by 3 bases, with 5 bases of the junction left unmatched. The CDR3 coding sequence is TGTGCCAGCAGCCGGGGACTAGCGGGAGGTGGTGGGGCCAACGTCCTGACTTTC. Translated: CASSRGLAGGGGANVLTF.

The chain has TRBV6-1 and TRBJ1-6; TRBD1 aligns across 7 bases. Trimming took 0 bases from V and 5 from J; bases not matched to a gene: 4. The germline V gene encodes CDR1 MNHNS and CDR2 SASEGT. The CDR3 consists of 16 residues. CDR3 sequence: CASSEAGTANNSPLHF. The CDR3 DNA reads as TGTGCCAGCAGTGAAGCCGGGACAGCTAATAATTCACCCCTCCACTTT.

V is TRBV13 and J is TRBJ2-5, with TRBD1 matching over 11 bases. The trim removed 0 bases at V and 2 bases at J, leaving 5 bases unmatched. The CDR3 length is 17 residues. Germline values: CDR1 PRHDT, CDR2 FYEKMQ (reference sequence). DNA of the CDR3: TGTGCCAGCAGCTTAGGGTCGGGACAGGGGGTGCAAGAGACCCAGTACTTC. Its translation: CASSLGSGQGVQETQYF.

This clone was picked up a small number of times. The J gene is TRBJ2-7, the V gene TRBV2, with D uncertain. The CDR3 contains 11 residues. Germline V gene data show CDR1 as SNHLY and CDR2 as FYNNEI. V lost 7 bases and J lost 5, with 9 bases in between. The CDR3 bases are TGTGCCAGCAACGAGGTCCACGAGCAGTACTTC. The encoded protein is CASNEVHEQYF.

The gene calls are TRBV9 and TRBJ1-1, with a tentative D call TRBD1 (5 bases). The V end was cut by 7 bases, the J end by 2 bases, with 18 bases between. Germline V gene sequence: CDR1 SGDLS, CDR2 YYNGEE. This CDR3 spans 15 amino acids. The CDR3 reads CASRGGTSPNTEAFF. The CDR3 nucleotides read TGTGCCAGCCGGGGGGGGACCTCACCCAACACTGAAGCTTTCTTT.

The CDR3 nucleotides read TGCGCCAGCAGCCAAGATCCCGGGACTAGACTCGAGCAGTACTTC. Residues: CASSQDPGTRLEQYF. V and J are TRBV4-1 and TRBJ2-7; 8 bases align to TRBD2. The J segment lost 6 bases and the V segment lost 0 bases, leaving 7 bases of the junction unmatched. CDR3 length: 15 amino acids. The germline gives CDR1 MGHRA, CDR2 YSYEKL.

In its sample, this clone was seen a few times. The V gene is TRBV7-2, the J gene TRBJ2-3, with D possibly matching TRBD2 (5 bases). The V end lost 5 bases, the J end lost 2 bases, and 8 bases lay between the germline ends. CDR1 SGHTA and CDR2 FQGNSA come from the germline V gene. The CDR3 consists of 13 residues. The CDR3 protein is CASSQGLTDTQYF. DNA for the CDR3: TGTGCCAGCAGCCAAGGACTCACAGATACGCAGTATTTT. The full variable domain, completed using reference TRBV7-2 and TRBJ2-3, is GAGVSQSPSNKVTEKGKDVELRCDPISGHTALYWYRQSLGQGLEFLIYFQGNSAPDKSGLPSDRFSAERTGGSVSTLTIQRTQQEDSAVYLCASSQGLTDTQYFGPGTRLTVL.

This chain joins TRBV5-1 and TRBJ2-7, with 14 bases that match TRBD2. Germline V lookup: CDR1 SGHRS, CDR2 YFSETQ. Trimming removed 3 bases from V and 1 base from J; junction bases left unmatched: 6. The CDR3 runs 17 residues. DNA for the CDR3: TGCGCCAGCAGCTGGGGACTAGCGGGGGCACCATCCTACGAGCAGTACTTC. It encodes CASSWGLAGAPSYEQYF.

The rearrangement uses TRBV6-5 and TRBJ2-7; 9 bases are shared with TRBD1. V was pared by 2 bases and J by 5 bases, with 1 base of the junction left unmatched. Germline CDR1 reads MNHEY; CDR2 reads SVGAGI. The CDR3 sequence is 13 residues long. CDR3 DNA sequence: TGTGCCAGCAGTTACAGGACAGGGGACGAGCAGTACTTC. Its protein product is CASSYRTGDEQYF.

The chain is built from TRBV7-2 and TRBJ1-3; the match to TRBD1 covers 9 bases. V shed 5 bases and J 3 bases; nucleotides not matched to a gene: 5. Germline CDR1 SGHTA, CDR2 FQGNSA. This CDR3 contains 15 residues. For the CDR3, the DNA is TGTGCCAGCAGCCCACAGGGGGCTTTTGGAAACACCATATATTTT. This translates into CASSPQGAFGNTIYF.

The chain combines TRBV4-1 with TRBJ2-2; 12 bases are shared with TRBD2. With 0 bases clipped from V and 5 bases from J, the junction kept 13 bases outside the gene matches. The CDR3 is 20 amino acids. Germline V CDR1 and CDR2: MGHRA, YSYEKL. The CDR3 DNA follows: TGCGCCAGCAGCCAAGATCGGTCCGCTAGCGGGGGGGCAGGGACCGGGGAGCTGTTTTTT. It is translated as CASSQDRSASGGAGTGELFF.

The chain links TRBV7-2 to TRBJ2-5; 12 nucleotides line up with TRBD2. With V trimmed by 1 base and J by 5 bases, 8 bases remained unmatched. Germline V gene data show CDR1 as SGHTA and CDR2 as FQGNSA. This CDR3 comprises 17 residues. For the CDR3, the DNA is TGTGCCAGCAGCTTAGGCCTAGCGGGGGGGCCTTGGGAGACCCAGTACTTC. Protein sequence: CASSLGLAGGPWETQYF. The full variable domain, in which reference TRBV7-2 and TRBJ2-5 provide the parts outside the CDR3, is GAGVSQSPSNKVTEKGKDVELRCDPISGHTALYWYRQSLGQGLEFLIYFQGNSAPDKSGLPSDRFSAERTGGSVSTLTIQRTQQEDSAVYLCASSLGLAGGPWETQYFGPGTRLLVL.

This chain links TRBV7-9 with TRBJ1-5, with D perhaps matching TRBD1 (6 bases). The CDR3 extends over 15 amino acids. V was clipped by 4 bases and J by 5 bases, with 15 bases between them. Germline V CDR1 and CDR2: SEHNR, FQNEAQ (reference sequence). CDR3 amino acids: CASSSLDRADQPQHF. DNA for the CDR3: TGTGCCAGCAGCTCCTTGGACAGAGCAGATCAGCCCCAGCATTTT.

This CDR3 is CASSGTSGDSYEQYF. The CDR3 bases are TGTGCCAGCAGTGGGACTAGCGGGGACTCCTACGAGCAGTACTTC. This rearrangement joins TRBV6-5 to TRBJ2-7, with 13 positions matching TRBD2. Trimming at V came to 5 bases and at J to 0 bases, leaving 1 base not matched to a gene. Germline CDR1 MNHEY, CDR2 SVGAGI. This CDR3 has 15 amino acids.

The rearrangement uses TRBV7-9 and TRBJ2-7, with TRBD2 identical over 7 bases. Trimming cost V 3 bases and J 6 bases; bases outside gene matches: 8. Germline CDR1 is SEHNR and CDR2 is FQNEAQ (reference sequence). This CDR3 has 14 amino acids. The CDR3 region is CASSFSGGRVEQYF. DNA for the CDR3: TGTGCCAGCAGCTTTTCGGGGGGACGGGTCGAGCAGTACTTC. Full variable domain (outside the CDR3, taken from reference TRBV7-9 and TRBJ2-7): DTGVSQNPRHKITKRGQNVTFRCDPISEHNRLYWYRQTLGQGPEFLTYFQNEAQLEKSRLLSDRFSAERPKGSFSTLEIQRTEQGDSAMYLCASSFSGGRVEQYFGPGTRLTVT.

The gene calls are TRBV5-1 and TRBJ2-5, with D perhaps matching TRBD1 (5 bases). The CDR3 has 13 residues. V was trimmed by 0 bases and J by 5 bases, leaving 8 bases between them. Germline CDR1 is SGHRS and CDR2 is YFSETQ. Here the CDR3 reads CASSLAGWETQYF. CDR3 DNA: TGCGCCAGCAGCTTGGCAGGGTGGGAGACCCAGTACTTC. The full variable domain, completed using reference TRBV5-1 and TRBJ2-5, is KAGVTQTPRYLIKTRGQQVTLSCSPISGHRSVSWYQQTPGQGLQFLFEYFSETQRNKGNFPGRFSGRQFSNSRSEMNVSTLELGDSALYLCASSLAGWETQYFGPGTRLLVL.

The CDR3 sequence: CASRPSDPYNEQFF. CDR3 nucleotides: TGTGCCAGCAGGCCTAGCGACCCCTACAATGAGCAGTTCTTC. V is TRBV4-2 and J is TRBJ2-1, with D tentatively TRBD2 (6 bases). V was clipped by 6 bases and J by 2 bases, with 11 bases between them. Looked up from germline, CDR1 is LGHNA and CDR2 is YNFKEQ. This CDR3 is 14 amino acids long.

The table lists this clone with a few counts. This chain joins TRBV6-6 and TRBJ2-1; a weak D match, TRBD2 (5 bases). CDR1 is MNHNY and CDR2 is SVGAGI in the germline V gene (reference sequence). CDR3 length equals 16 residues. The V gene lost 7 bases and the J gene lost 4 bases, with 20 bases spanning the gap. The CDR3 bases are TGTGCCAGCACCACCCGGGGATTGAGGTCATACAATGAGCAGTTCTTC. Translation: CASTTRGLRSYNEQFF.

The V gene is TRBV7-2, the J gene TRBJ2-3; D is uncertain. The CDR3 extends over 12 amino acids. Germline lookup yields CDR1 SGHTA and CDR2 FQGNSA. Trimming cost V 5 bases and J 5 bases, with 8 bases left between them. The CDR3 region is CASSPTGDTQYF. CDR3 nucleotide sequence: TGTGCCAGCAGCCCGACTGGAGATACGCAGTATTTT.

This chain links TRBV6-4 with TRBJ2-1, with 10 positions matching TRBD2. The germline CDR1 and CDR2 sequences are MRHNA and SNTAGT. The V segment lost 2 bases and the J segment 10 bases; nucleotides outside the gene matches: 5. This CDR3 has 14 residues. DNA of the CDR3: TGTGCCAGCAGTGACGATCGGACTAGCGGAGAGCAGTTCTTC. This sequence encodes CASSDDRTSGEQFF.